This T cell receptor (beta chain) originates from a study of CD8+ T cells in alopecia areata. Study observations and caveats: Among the cells sequenced in scalp samples are also the resident alphabeta T cells of normal skin.

Treatment denoted: oral pan-JAK inhibitor, 5-10 mg twice daily. Lesional scalp tissue (obtained by punch biopsy) and peripheral blood were collected from alopecia areata patients. Sorted out of PBMCs were CD4+ T cells and CD8+ T cells. The table lists this clone with a few counts. Antigen specificity is unknown. Germline values: CDR1 SGHDN, CDR2 FVKESK. CDR3 length: 15 amino acids. V was shortened by 4 bases and J by 2 bases, with 14 bases between the two germline ends. Following extraction, RNA underwent reverse transcription to cDNA, which served as the sequencing template. Here immunoSEQ multiplex PCR was the method, and the copy in TCRdb shows in-frame clones only, minus some. The sample contains about 190,000 clones, around 65% of which appear only once.

Specimen: CD4+ T cells sorted from blood, collected at week 4, from a patient treated with tofacitinib. This receptor was identified in a human donor with alopecia areata. The genes are TRBV14 and TRBJ2-5, with a possible D match to TRBD1 (6 bases). The CDR3 loop is CASSPPGTRQETQYF. The CDR3, as DNA: TGTGCCAGCAGCCCCCCCGGGACACGTCAAGAGACCCAGTACTTC.